These 10 T cell receptor beta chains came from one sample sequenced in a study of cytomegalovirus exposure and HLA in healthy donors. Repertoires were generated with immunoSEQ multiplex PCR, while TCRdb's copy carries only in-frame clones and drops some. This sample has 80,000 to 100,000 clones; 87% occur once, and the top ten carry roughly 3.7%. The sample consisted of PBMCs. Receptor source: a woman under 40 in good health and CMV-seronegative.

The rearrangement joins TRBV6-5 to TRBJ1-2, with D hard to call. With 6 bases removed from V and 5 bases from J, the gap between germline ends came to 13 bases. CDR3 size: 13 residues. Germline V lookup: CDR1 MNHEY, CDR2 SVGAGI. The CDR3 is CASSHRTAYGYTF. The CDR3, as DNA: TGTGCCAGCAGCCACCGTACAGCTTATGGCTACACCTTC.

The gene calls are TRBV5-6 and TRBJ2-1; 10 bases line up with TRBD2. V trimming: 3 bases; J trimming: 6 bases; junction bases outside the gene matches: 6. This CDR3 has 15 residues. CDR1 and CDR2 from the germline V gene are SGHDT and YYEEEE. Written as DNA, the CDR3 is TGTGCCAGCAGCTGGACTAGCGGTAGGGGCAATGAGCAGTTCTTC. It encodes CASSWTSGRGNEQFF.

This chain joins TRBV7-2 and TRBJ2-2, with TRBD1 as a possible D gene (6 bases). The V end lost 5 bases, the J end lost 0 bases, and 13 bases lay between the germline ends. CDR1 and CDR2 from the germline V gene are SGHTA and FQGNSA. The CDR3 is made up of 16 amino acids. The CDR3 coding sequence is TGTGCCAGCAGCCCCCCCAGGGGCGCGAACACCGGGGAGCTGTTTTTT. Its translation: CASSPPRGANTGELFF.

The chain links TRBV4-3 to TRBJ1-1; TRBD1 is a possible D gene (6 bases). Germline-derived CDR1 and CDR2 are LGHNA and YSLEER. The V gene lost 1 base and the J gene lost 7 bases, with 10 bases spanning the gap. The CDR3 extends over 13 amino acids. The CDR3 loop reads CASSQVLTGEAFF. The DNA for the CDR3 is TGCGCCAGCAGCCAAGTGCTGACAGGTGAAGCTTTCTTT.

This clone showed up just a few times. The chain couples TRBV6-5 to TRBJ1-2; tentative D call: TRBD1 (5 bases). Deletions cut 8 bases from V and 5 bases from J, with 9 bases between. Germline values: CDR1 MNHEY, CDR2 SVGAGI. This CDR3 region has 11 residues. Here the CDR3 DNA reads TGTGCCAGCTGGGCAGGGTATGGCTACACCTTC. Translated, it gives CASWAGYGYTF.

V gene TRBV11-3 combines with J gene TRBJ2-1, with TRBD2 identical over 7 bases. The V gene's germline CDR1 is SGHNT and CDR2 YENEEA. V was clipped by 2 bases and J by 5 bases; unmatched bases: 9. This CDR3 is built from 16 residues. The CDR3: CASSLMSKAGNNEQFF. In nucleotides, the CDR3 is TGTGCCAGCAGCTTAATGTCGAAAGCGGGAAACAATGAGCAGTTCTTC.

This clone was counted a single time. The chain links TRBV5-3 to TRBJ2-7, with 9 bases lining up with TRBD1. TRBV5-3 is known as an ORF, though its function is uncertain. The ends lost 4 bases at V and 2 bases at J; junction bases unmatched: 10. The CDR3 consists of 16 residues. CDR3 protein: CARSGGTGLITYEQYF. CDR3 DNA: TGTGCCAGAAGCGGGGGGACAGGGCTGATCACCTACGAGCAGTACTTC.

This chain connects TRBV7-3 to TRBJ2-7, with 8 positions matching TRBD2. Germline V gene lookup returns CDR1 SGHTA and CDR2 FQGTGA. The CDR3 has 13 residues. V shed 8 bases and J 4 bases; nucleotides not matched to a gene: 7. This CDR3 reads CASGSGSTYEQYF. For the CDR3, the DNA is TGTGCCAGCGGAAGCGGGAGCACTTACGAGCAGTACTTC. Full variable domain (missing parts from reference TRBV7-3 and TRBJ2-7): GAGVSQTPSNKVTEKGKYVELRCDPISGHTALYWYRQSLGQGPEFLIYFQGTGAADDSGLPNDRFFAVRPEGSVSTLKIQRTERGDSAVYLCASGSGSTYEQYFGPGTRLTVT.

This clone was counted once. The chain is built from TRBV5-6 and TRBJ2-3; 7 bases are shared with TRBD1. CDR1 and CDR2 from the germline V gene are SGHDT and YYEEEE. V trimming: 5 bases; J trimming: 2 bases; junction bases outside the gene matches: 8. There are 15 residues in the CDR3. The CDR3 coding sequence is TGTGCCAGCAGGACCCGACAGGGAATCACAGATACGCAGTATTTT. It codes for CASRTRQGITDTQYF.

The chain joins TRBV19 to TRBJ1-1; 8 positions match TRBD1. Germline V gives CDR1 LNHDA, CDR2 SQIVND (reference sequence). The V segment lost 8 bases and the J segment 5 bases; nucleotides outside the gene matches: 7. This CDR3 has 13 residues. For the CDR3, the DNA is TGTGCCAGTCTAAGGACAGGGAATACTGAAGCTTTCTTT. Translated: CASLRTGNTEAFF. Filled out from reference TRBV19 and TRBJ1-1, the complete variable domain reads DGGITQSPKYLFRKEGQNVTLSCEQNLNHDAMYWYRQDPGQGLRLIYYSQIVNDFQKGDIAEGYSVSREKKESFPLTVTSAQKNPTAFYLCASLRTGNTEAFFGQGTRLTVV.